The 8 T cell receptor beta chains below were found in one sample sequenced in a study of shared T cell receptors in the human thymus (dated by TCRdb to the early 2020s). Libraries were prepared through the immunoSEQ multiplex PCR assay. TCRdb holds this immuneACCESS table with in-frame rearrangements only. Some clones are missing; in checked studies, unresolved V genes explain under half, and the rest has no known cause. This sample is represented by hundreds of thousands of clones; 70% to 90% of them were singletons. 0.01% of the sample is in the top ten clones. These data are also associated with another study on human thymus T cells.

The source material was thymocytes. Source of these receptors: a boy less than two years old with a congenital heart defect. Donor details come from another sample of the same person, matched by shared clones.

This rearrangement joins TRBV2 to TRBJ1-1, with 8 bases aligning to TRBD1. With V trimmed by 2 bases and J by 2 bases, 13 bases remained unmatched. The germline CDR1 and CDR2 sequences are SNHLY and FYNNEI. This CDR3 has 18 residues. The CDR3 region is CASSESGASRGQNTEAFF. The CDR3 DNA reads as TGTGCCAGCAGTGAATCTGGGGCGAGCAGGGGGCAAAACACTGAAGCTTTCTTT.

This chain uses TRBV27 with TRBJ2-5; D is possibly TRBD2 (6 bases). Germline V gene lookup returns CDR1 MNHEY and CDR2 SMNVEV (reference sequence). The CDR3 totals 14 residues. Trimming took off 6 bases at V and 0 bases at J, with 11 bases between the two ends. The chain's CDR3 is CASSARGYQETQYF. CDR3 DNA sequence: TGTGCCAGCAGCGCCCGGGGGTACCAAGAGACCCAGTACTTC.

The chain links TRBV7-4 to TRBJ1-2; D is uncertain. V lost 3 bases and J lost 7, with 9 bases in between. The CDR3 has 12 residues. CDR1 and CDR2 from the germline V gene are SGHVT and SQSDAQ. CDR3 DNA sequence: TGTGCCAGCAGCTTCCGGGAGGGTGGCTACACCTTC. Translation: CASSFREGGYTF.

This clone appeared a few times. The V and J genes are TRBV28 and TRBJ2-7, with 8 nucleotides matching TRBD1. Unmatched junction bases numbered 9, after V lost 5 bases and J lost 6 bases. Germline values: CDR1 MDHEN, CDR2 SYDVKM. This CDR3 has 14 residues. The CDR3 coding sequence is TGTGCCAGCAGTCTCACCCAGGGGGCGGGCGAGCAGTACTTC. This codes for CASSLTQGAGEQYF. The whole variable domain, remainder taken from reference TRBV28 and TRBJ2-7, is DVKVTQSSRYLVKRTGEKVFLECVQDMDHENMFWYRQDPGLGLRLIYFSYDVKMKEKGDIPEGYSVSREKKERFSLILESASTNQTSMYLCASSLTQGAGEQYFGPGTRLTVT.

The CDR3 reads CATSRAVSSGANVLTF. CDR3 nucleotide sequence: TGTGCCACCAGCAGAGCTGTGAGCTCTGGGGCCAACGTCCTGACTTTC. This sequence joins TRBV15 and TRBJ2-6; D gene ambiguous. The CDR3 is made up of 16 amino acids. Trimming shortened V by 1 base and J by 0 bases, and 7 bases separated the two germline ends. Germline loops: CDR1 LNHNV, CDR2 YYDKDF (reference sequence). Looking up the rest from reference TRBV15 and TRBJ2-6 gives the full variable domain: DAMVIQNPRYQVTQFGKPVTLSCSQTLNHNVMYWYQQKSSQAPKLLFHYYDKDFNNEADTPDNFQSRRPNTSFCFLDIRSPGLGDTAMYLCATSRAVSSGANVLTFGAGSRLTVL.

V is TRBV4-2 and J is TRBJ2-1, with 9 bases identical to TRBD2. The ends lost 0 bases at V and 2 bases at J; junction bases unmatched: 5. This CDR3 has 17 amino acids. Germline CDR1 reads LGHNA; CDR2 reads YNFKEQ. The CDR3 DNA reads TGTGCCAGCAGCCAAGACCGAGCGGGAGGTACCTACAATGAGCAGTTCTTC. This translates into CASSQDRAGGTYNEQFF.

The chain couples TRBV2 to TRBJ1-1, with 12 bases that match TRBD1. Per germline, CDR1 SNHLY and CDR2 FYNNEI. This CDR3 has 19 residues. J gave up 0 bases and V 2 bases, and 10 bases lay outside the gene matches. The CDR3 DNA reads as TGTGCCAGCAGTGAATTTCCCGGGACAGGGGGCAGGATGAACACTGAAGCTTTCTTT. Its translation is CASSEFPGTGGRMNTEAFF.

The chain is built from TRBV19 and TRBJ1-5; tentatively, D is TRBD1 (5 bases). V was pared by 6 bases and J by 3 bases, with 9 bases between. Germline V gene lookup returns CDR1 LNHDA and CDR2 SQIVND (reference sequence). This CDR3 has 13 residues. The CDR3 here is CASSDSSNQPQHF. DNA for the CDR3: TGTGCCAGTAGCGACAGTTCCAATCAGCCCCAGCATTTT.